A selection of T cell receptor beta chains follows, all from one sample in a study of T-cell reconstitution after alpha-beta-depleted transplantation in children. TCRdb reanalysed the PCR reads using MiXCR and keeps one entry per CDR3 protein. The profile covers about 110,000 distinct CDR3 sequences, with 5% to 8% appearing a single time and roughly 25% taken by the ten largest. Sequences were derived from PBMCs, mostly from graft donor cells, sampled 360 days after TCRalphabeta/CD19-depleted stem cell transplant. These receptors were taken from a male patient aged 2-15 years who had a stem cell transplant for acute lymphoblastic leukemia, so the T cells may come from the graft donor. The CDR3 runs from the conserved cysteine through the conserved F or W. A D gene is named only where the DNA matches it firmly. Only part of the rows carry a size: once, few, many, or a class if the clone is expanded.

CDR3: CASSLDGLAGGPDTQYF
DNA: TGTGCCAGCAGCTTAGATGGGTTAGCGGGAGGCCCAGATACGCAGTATTTT
D: TRBD2
size: many
V: TRBV11-2
J: TRBJ2-3

CDR3: CASSYAAGLYEQYF
DNA: TGTGCCAGCAGTTACGCGGCAGGCCTCTACGAGCAGTACTTC
D: -
size: -
V: TRBV6-5
J: TRBJ2-7

CDR3: CASSQDPRAFRSNYGYTF
DNA: TGCGCCAGCAGCCAAGATCCCCGGGCATTTAGGTCTAACTATGGCTACACCTTC
D: -
size: few
V: TRBV4-3
J: TRBJ1-2

CDR3: CSARGAIYYEQYF
DNA: TGCAGTGCTAGAGGGGCTATATACTACGAGCAGTACTTC
D: -
size: -
V: TRBV20-1
J: TRBJ2-7

CDR3: CASSYPARDEQYF
DNA: TGTGCCAGCAGTTACCCCGCGCGCGACGAGCAGTACTTC
D: -
size: -
V: TRBV6-5
J: TRBJ2-7

CDR3: CASRQGSYGYTF
DNA: TGTGCCAGCAGACAGGGTTCCTATGGCTACACCTTC
D: -
size: many
V: TRBV9
J: TRBJ1-2

CDR3: CSAADRVEFGYTF
DNA: TGCAGTGCTGCCGACAGGGTGGAGTTTGGCTACACCTTC
D: TRBD1
size: few
V: TRBV20-1
J: TRBJ1-2

CDR3: CASSSDRGRENQYF
DNA: TGTGCCAGCAGCTCAGACAGGGGGCGAGAGAACCAGTACTTC
D: TRBD1
size: few
V: TRBV7-9
J: TRBJ2-5

CDR3: CASSEAGRRSTDTQYF
DNA: TGTGCCAGCAGTGAAGCTGGACGGAGGAGCACAGATACGCAGTATTTT
D: -
size: few
V: TRBV2
J: TRBJ2-3

CDR3: CASSGSGTSSF
DNA: TGCGCCAGCAGCGGATCCGGGACGTCGAGTTTC
D: -
size: many
V: TRBV5-1
J: TRBJ1-2

CDR3: CASSRDHTTGANVLTF
DNA: TGTGCCAGCAGCCGGGACCACACAACCGGGGCCAACGTCCTGACTTTC
D: -
size: many
V: TRBV12-3/TRBV12-4
J: TRBJ2-6

CDR3: CASTWGSGRGGELFF
DNA: TGTGCCAGCACCTGGGGTAGCGGGAGGGGCGGGGAGCTGTTTTTT
D: TRBD2
size: -
V: TRBV27
J: TRBJ2-2

CDR3: CASSSNSKSYEQYF
DNA: TGTGCCAGCAGCTCAAACAGTAAAAGCTACGAGCAGTACTTC
D: -
size: many
V: TRBV14
J: TRBJ2-7

CDR3: CSATGPNYGYTF
DNA: TGCAGTGCTACCGGTCCCAACTATGGCTACACCTTC
D: -
size: many
V: TRBV20-1
J: TRBJ1-2

CDR3: CASSFGASAPYEQYF
DNA: TGCGCCAGCAGCTTCGGGGCTAGCGCTCCCTACGAGCAGTACTTC
D: -
size: many
V: TRBV4-3
J: TRBJ2-7

CDR3: CSANPTGSSYEQYF
DNA: TGCAGTGCTAACCCGACAGGAAGCTCCTACGAGCAGTACTTC
D: -
size: many
V: TRBV20-1
J: TRBJ2-7